These T cell receptor beta chains were read from a single sample in a study of blood T cells in healthy people across ages. From the 5' RACE reads, TCRdb called clonotypes with MiXCR, one entry per CDR3 protein. Among 1 million to 1.2 million distinct CDR3 sequences listed, more than 30% were seen once. Sequencing was performed on blood. The receptor set was obtained from a man between 18 and 35 years old in good health. Each CDR3 is given with its conserved first and last residue. The D gene is left open where the match is weak. Part of the rows lack a size; the others show once, few, many or a class for expanded clones.

J	D	V	size	CDR3	DNA
TRBJ2-7	.	TRBV9	once	CASSVGERRDLTYNEQYF	TGTGCCAGCAGCGTAGGGGAAAGGCGGGACCTGACCTACAATGAGCAGTACTTC
TRBJ1-1	.	TRBV9	.	CASSVVPRGAGDTEAFF	TGTGCCAGCAGCGTAGTTCCGAGGGGGGCAGGAGACACTGAGGCTTTCTTT
TRBJ1-5	TRBD1	TRBV20-1	few	CSAIHTGVNQPQHF	TGCAGTGCTATCCATACAGGGGTGAATCAGCCCCAGCATTTT
TRBJ2-5	TRBD1	TRBV11-1	few	CAVRQGRETQYF	TGTGCCGTACGACAGGGGAGAGAGACCCAGTACTTC
TRBJ1-2	.	TRBV7-2	.	CASSQASLYGYTF	TGTGCCAGCAGCCAAGCCAGCCTCTATGGCTACACCTTC
TRBJ1-3	TRBD1	TRBV9	.	CASSAYTGGKAGNTIYF	TGTGCCAGCAGCGCATATACAGGGGGCAAAGCAGGAAACACCATATATTTT
TRBJ1-4	TRBD1	TRBV4-1	.	CASRDTGEKKLFF	TGCGCCAGCAGGGACACAGGGGAGAAAAAACTGTTTTTT
TRBJ1-5	.	TRBV4-1	.	CASSQDFGGGRRQPQHF	TGCGCCAGCAGCCAAGATTTTGGCGGCGGTCGCCGTCAGCCCCAGCATTTT
TRBJ2-7	TRBD2	TRBV27	.	CASRKAGGLDERYF	TGTGCCAGCAGGAAAGCGGGGGGGCTAGACGAGCGGTACTTC
TRBJ2-1	.	TRBV27	few	CASSLRGGFANEQFF	TGTGCCAGCAGCCTCAGGGGGGGGTTTGCCAATGAGCAGTTCTTC
TRBJ2-2	.	TRBV5-1	.	CASSFRDDTGELFF	TGCGCCAGCAGCTTTCGGGACGACACCGGGGAGCTGTTTTTT
TRBJ2-7	TRBD1	TRBV3-1	.	CASSHSGGGLRYEQYF	TGTGCCAGCAGCCATTCAGGGGGTGGACTGAGATACGAGCAGTACTTC
TRBJ1-5	.	TRBV12-3/TRBV12-4	.	CASTLGGSQPQHF	TGTGCCAGCACCCTGGGTGGCTCCCAGCCCCAGCATTTT
TRBJ2-1	.	TRBV7-2	.	CASSSTQTRNEQFF	TGTGCCAGCAGCTCCACCCAGACCCGCAATGAGCAGTTCTTC
TRBJ2-3	TRBD2	TRBV7-2	many	CASSFSGPSTDTQYF	TGTGCCAGCAGCTTTAGCGGGCCAAGCACAGATACGCAGTATTTT
TRBJ2-3	.	TRBV11-2	.	CASRSSLLVTDTQYF	TGTGCCAGCAGGTCATCCCTCCTCGTCACAGATACGCAGTATTTT
TRBJ2-3	.	TRBV10-3	few	CAITRDIDTDTQYF	TGTGCCATCACCCGGGACATCGACACAGATACGCAGTATTTT
TRBJ1-2	.	TRBV12-3/TRBV12-4	.	CASISQRGAVYGYTF	TGTGCCAGCATCTCCCAACGCGGGGCCGTCTATGGCTACACCTTC
TRBJ2-5	.	TRBV4-3	.	CASSPSGARGGETQYF	TGCGCCAGCAGCCCTAGCGGAGCAAGGGGGGGAGAGACCCAGTACTTC
TRBJ1-2	TRBD1	TRBV18	.	CASSLRTGITVYGYTF	TGTGCCAGCTCACTCCGGACAGGGATTACCGTCTATGGCTACACCTTC
TRBJ2-2	.	TRBV2	.	CASTQRGAANTGELFF	TGTGCCAGCACCCAACGCGGGGCAGCGAACACCGGGGAGCTGTTTTTT
TRBJ2-7	TRBD1	TRBV4-2	few	CASSQVPDRAKEQYF	TGTGCCAGCAGCCAAGTCCCGGACAGGGCAAAAGAGCAGTACTTC
TRBJ1-1	.	TRBV20-1	.	CSATGLGGGYTEAFF	TGCAGTGCTACCGGCCTGGGGGGCGGGTACACTGAAGCTTTCTTT
TRBJ2-2	.	TRBV13	.	CASSFAGGRGELFF	TGTGCCAGCAGCTTCGCCGGGGGGCGAGGGGAGCTGTTTTTT
TRBJ2-1	.	TRBV7-9	few	CASSYPLGDEQFF	TGTGCCAGCAGCTACCCCCTTGGCGATGAGCAGTTCTTC
TRBJ1-6	.	TRBV12-3/TRBV12-4	few	CASSWTASFYNSPLHF	TGTGCCAGCAGTTGGACAGCCTCTTTTTATAATTCACCCCTCCACTTT
TRBJ2-7	TRBD1	TRBV7-2	.	CASSFERTGSYEQYF	TGTGCCAGCAGTTTCGAACGGACAGGGTCCTACGAGCAGTACTTC
TRBJ2-2	TRBD1	TRBV6-5	few	CASSNIGGAFTGELFF	TGTGCCAGCAGTAACATAGGGGGCGCGTTTACCGGGGAGCTGTTTTTT
TRBJ2-3	.	TRBV5-1	once	CASAPPDLSTDTQYF	TGCGCCAGCGCCCCCCCGGACCTAAGCACAGATACGCAGTATTTT
TRBJ1-1	.	TRBV27	.	CASIPQGGHTEAFF	TGTGCCAGCATACCACAGGGAGGGCACACTGAAGCTTTCTTT
TRBJ2-3	TRBD1	TRBV5-1	.	CASSLAGTGRRSADTQYF	TGCGCCAGCAGCTTGGCTGGGACAGGGAGGAGAAGCGCAGATACGCAGTATTTT